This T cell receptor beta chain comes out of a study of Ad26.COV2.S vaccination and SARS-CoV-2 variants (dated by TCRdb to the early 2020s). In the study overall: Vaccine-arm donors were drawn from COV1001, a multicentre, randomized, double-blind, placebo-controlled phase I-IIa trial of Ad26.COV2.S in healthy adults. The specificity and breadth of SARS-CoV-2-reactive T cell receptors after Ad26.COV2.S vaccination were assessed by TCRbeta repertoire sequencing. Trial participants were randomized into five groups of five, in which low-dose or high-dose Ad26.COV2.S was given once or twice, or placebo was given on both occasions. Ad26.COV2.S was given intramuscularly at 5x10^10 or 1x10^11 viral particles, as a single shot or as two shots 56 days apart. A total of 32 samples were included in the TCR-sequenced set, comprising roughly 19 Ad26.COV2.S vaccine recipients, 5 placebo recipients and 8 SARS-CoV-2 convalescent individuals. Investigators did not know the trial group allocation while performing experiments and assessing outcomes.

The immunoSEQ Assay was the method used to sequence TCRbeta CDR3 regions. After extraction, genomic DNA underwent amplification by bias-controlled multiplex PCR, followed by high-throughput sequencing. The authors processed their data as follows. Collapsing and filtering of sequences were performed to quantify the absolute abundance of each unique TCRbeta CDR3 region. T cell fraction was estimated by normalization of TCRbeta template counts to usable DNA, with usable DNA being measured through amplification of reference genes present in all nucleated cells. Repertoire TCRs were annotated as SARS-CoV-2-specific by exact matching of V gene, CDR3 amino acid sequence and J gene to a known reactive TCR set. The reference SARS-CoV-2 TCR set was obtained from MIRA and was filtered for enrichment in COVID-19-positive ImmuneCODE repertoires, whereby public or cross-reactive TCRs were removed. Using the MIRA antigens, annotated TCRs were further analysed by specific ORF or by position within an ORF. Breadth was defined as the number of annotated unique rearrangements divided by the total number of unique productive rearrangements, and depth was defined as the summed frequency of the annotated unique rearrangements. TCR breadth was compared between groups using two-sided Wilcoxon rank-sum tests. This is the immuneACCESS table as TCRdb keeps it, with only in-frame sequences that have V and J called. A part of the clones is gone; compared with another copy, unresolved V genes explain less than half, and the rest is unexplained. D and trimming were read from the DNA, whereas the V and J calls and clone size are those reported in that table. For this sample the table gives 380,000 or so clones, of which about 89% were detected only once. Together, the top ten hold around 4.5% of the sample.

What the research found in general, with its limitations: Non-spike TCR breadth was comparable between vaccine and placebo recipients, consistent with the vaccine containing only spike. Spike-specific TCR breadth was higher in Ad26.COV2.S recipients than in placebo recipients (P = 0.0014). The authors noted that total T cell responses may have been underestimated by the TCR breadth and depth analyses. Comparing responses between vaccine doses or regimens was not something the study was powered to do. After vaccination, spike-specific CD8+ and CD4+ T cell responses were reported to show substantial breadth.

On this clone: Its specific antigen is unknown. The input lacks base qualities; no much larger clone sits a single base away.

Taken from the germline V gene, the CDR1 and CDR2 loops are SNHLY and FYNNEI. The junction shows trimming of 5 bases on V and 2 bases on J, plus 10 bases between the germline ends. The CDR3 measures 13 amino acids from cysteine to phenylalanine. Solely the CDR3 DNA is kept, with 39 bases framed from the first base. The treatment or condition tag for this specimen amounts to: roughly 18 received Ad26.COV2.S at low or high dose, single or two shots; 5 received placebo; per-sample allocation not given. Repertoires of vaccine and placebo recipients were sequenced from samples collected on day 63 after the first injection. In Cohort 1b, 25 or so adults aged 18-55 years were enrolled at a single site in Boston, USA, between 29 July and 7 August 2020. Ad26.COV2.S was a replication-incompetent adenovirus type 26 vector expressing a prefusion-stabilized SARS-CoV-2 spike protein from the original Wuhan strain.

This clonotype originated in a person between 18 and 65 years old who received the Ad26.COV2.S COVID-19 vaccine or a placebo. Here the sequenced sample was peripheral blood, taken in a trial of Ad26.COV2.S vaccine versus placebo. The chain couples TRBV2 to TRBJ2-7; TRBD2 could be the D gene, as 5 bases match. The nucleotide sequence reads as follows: TGTGCCAGCAGTAATCGAGGGACCTACGAGCAGTACTTC. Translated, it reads CASSNRGTYEQYF.